This T cell receptor beta chain originates from a study of T cell responses to AZD1222 COVID-19 vaccine. General study findings and limits: The breadth and depth of Spike-specific TCRs increased once two AZD1222 doses had been given.

CDR3 length equals 15 residues. Germline CDR1 LGHDT, CDR2 YNNKEL (reference sequence). The J segment lost 0 bases and the V segment lost 4 bases, leaving 3 bases of the junction unmatched. Only in-frame clones appear in the TCRdb table, and some are missing; sequencing was by immunoSEQ multiplex PCR. The data show 95,000 to 150,000 clones, with almost 95% seen just once and approximately 1.5% held by the top ten. In regard to this clone: Antigen unknown. This sample includes further DNA sequences coding for the same CDR3.

The chain recombines TRBV3-1 (or the pseudogene TRBV3-2) with TRBJ2-3; 8 positions match TRBD2. The sequencing used peripheral blood, collected on day 0 of AZD1222 vaccination. The origin of this receptor is an adult in good health. The DNA of the CDR3 is TGTGCCAGCAGCCCAACTAGCGGTAGCACAGATACGCAGTATTTT. The encoded protein is CASSPTSGSTDTQYF.